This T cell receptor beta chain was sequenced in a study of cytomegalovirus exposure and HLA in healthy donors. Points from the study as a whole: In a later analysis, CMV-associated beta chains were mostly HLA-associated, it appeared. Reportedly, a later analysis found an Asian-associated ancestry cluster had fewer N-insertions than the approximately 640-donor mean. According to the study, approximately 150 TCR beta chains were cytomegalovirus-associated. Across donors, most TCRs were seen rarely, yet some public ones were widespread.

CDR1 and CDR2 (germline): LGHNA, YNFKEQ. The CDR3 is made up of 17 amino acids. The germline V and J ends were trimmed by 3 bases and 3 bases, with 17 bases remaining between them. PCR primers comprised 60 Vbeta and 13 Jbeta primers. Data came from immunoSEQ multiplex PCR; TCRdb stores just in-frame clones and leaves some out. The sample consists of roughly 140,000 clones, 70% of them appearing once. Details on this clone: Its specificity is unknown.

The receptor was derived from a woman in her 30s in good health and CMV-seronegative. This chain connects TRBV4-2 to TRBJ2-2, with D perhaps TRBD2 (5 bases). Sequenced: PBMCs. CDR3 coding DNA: TGTGCCAGCAGCCAGGTGACTACAGCCGCCGACACCGGGGAGCTGTTTTTT. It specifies CASSQVTTAADTGELFF.